Shown below are 18 T cell receptor beta chains from a single sample sequenced in a study of low-dose radiotherapy and immunotherapy resistance in tumors. Primers used for first-strand cDNA, a TRAV- and TRBV-specific set, covered both alpha and beta chains. The authors ran 15 to 25 PCR cycles to amplify TCRs with a constant-region primer and V-primer adapter. One entry per CDR3 protein results from TCRdb running MiXCR on the reads. The sample yields about 12,000 distinct CDR3 sequences, roughly 71% seen once. These receptors were obtained from a human donor with advanced metastatic prostate, ovarian, gallbladder or colorectal cancer (not recorded which). This table probably holds off-target reads from a library built for another chain.

The V gene is TRBV10-3, the J gene TRBJ2-5; tentatively, D is TRBD1 or TRBD2 (5 bases each). The CDR3 totals 15 residues. The germline V gene has CDR1 ENHRY and CDR2 SYGVKD. V was cut by 8 bases and J by 5 bases, with 21 bases left in between. DNA for the CDR3: TGTGCCATCTCATCGGGGCAGGGTCTTTTCGAGACCCAGTACTTC. Encoded protein: CAISSGQGLFETQYF.

The chain has TRBV1 and TRBJ1-3; TRBD1, the D gene given by the table, was not confirmed from the DNA. TRBV1 counts as a pseudogene. The CDR3 is 16 residues long. The CDR3 coding sequence is TGCACCAGCAGCCAAGATCTCGGGGCCTCTGGAAACACCATATATTTT. Protein: CTSSQDLGASGNTIYF.

In its sample, this clonotype was seen a few times. The chain recombines TRBV7-6 with TRBJ2-3, with TRBD2 matching over 11 bases. The CDR3 is 18 amino acids. V was clipped by 4 bases and J by 2 bases; unmatched bases: 11. Germline V CDR1 and CDR2: SGHVS, FNYEAQ. In nucleotides, the CDR3 is TGTGCCAGCAGCTCCTCTCCCTCTAGCGGGAGGATCACAGATACGCAGTATTTT. Amino acid sequence: CASSSSPSSGRITDTQYF.

The V gene is TRBV5-6, the J gene TRBJ1-2; unclear D gene. The germline V gene has CDR1 SGHDT and CDR2 YYEEEE. The length of the CDR3 is 14 residues. V shed 0 bases and J shed 4 bases, with 10 bases lying between them. The DNA of the CDR3 is TGTGCCAGCAGCTTGGTGGGTAGGCCCTATGGCTACACCTTC. Its protein product is CASSLVGRPYGYTF.

The gene calls are TRBV2 and TRBJ1-1, with 11 bases that match TRBD1. CDR1 and CDR2 from the germline V gene are SNHLY and FYNNEI. V shed 5 bases, J shed 4 bases, and the junction held 3 bases outside the gene matches. This CDR3 is 14 amino acids long. For the CDR3, the DNA is TGTGCCAGCAGTACGGGACAGGGGGTCACTGAAGCTTTCTTT. Translation gives CASSTGQGVTEAFF.

The chain has TRBV5-4 and TRBJ2-3; 7 positions match TRBD2. Trimming removed 2 bases from V and 3 bases from J; junction bases left unmatched: 3. The V gene's germline CDR1 is SGHNT and CDR2 YYREEE (reference sequence). The CDR3 length is 14 residues. The CDR3 region has the DNA TGTGCCAGCAGCTTCAGCGGGATGACAGATACGCAGTATTTT. Its translation: CASSFSGMTDTQYF.

The rearrangement links TRBV4-3 to TRBJ2-5; 7 bases match TRBD2. The length of the CDR3 is 17 residues. Looked up from germline, CDR1 is LGHNA and CDR2 is YSLEER. Trimming at V came to 1 base and at J to 5 bases, leaving 13 bases not matched to a gene. CDR3 residues: CASSQVISGVVQETQYF. CDR3 bases: TGCGCCAGCAGCCAAGTCATAAGCGGGGTTGTCCAGGAGACCCAGTACTTC.

The chain recombines TRBV30 with TRBJ1-1; 9 bases fit TRBD1. Trimming took 5 bases from V and 7 from J; bases not matched to a gene: 5. The CDR3 extends over 12 amino acids. CDR1 GTSNPN and CDR2 SVGIG come from the germline V gene (reference sequence). CDR3: CAWGTGRNEAFF. The CDR3 DNA sequence: TGTGCCTGGGGGACAGGGCGGAATGAAGCTTTCTTT.

The V gene is TRBV28, the J gene TRBJ1-3; D remains unclear. This CDR3 contains 15 residues. The germline V and J ends were trimmed by 8 bases and 0 bases, with 14 bases remaining between them. The germline V gene has CDR1 MDHEN and CDR2 SYDVKM. Here the CDR3 reads CASLPPRSSGNTIYF. In DNA, the CDR3 is TGTGCCAGCCTCCCACCCCGGAGCTCTGGAAACACCATATATTTT. The variable domain in full, completed from reference TRBV28 and TRBJ1-3, reads DVKVTQSSRYLVKRTGEKVFLECVQDMDHENMFWYRQDPGLGLRLIYFSYDVKMKEKGDIPEGYSVSREKKERFSLILESASTNQTSMYLCASLPPRSSGNTIYFGEGSWLTVV.

This clonotype has just a few counts. V and J are TRBV21-1 and TRBJ2-4; the D segment call TRBD1 is taken from the table without a DNA check. TRBV21-1 is described as a pseudogene. The CDR3 is 12 amino acids. The CDR3 coding sequence is TGTGCCAGCAGTGGACAGGGCGATATTCAGTACTTC. Translating gives CASSGQGDIQYF.

This chain links TRBV12-3 or TRBV12-4 with TRBJ1-5, with D uncertain. The CDR3 consists of 12 residues. V lost 3 bases, J lost 7 bases, and 7 bases lay in between. This CDR3 reads CASSLPGQPQHF. As DNA, the CDR3 is TGTGCCAGCAGTTTGCCAGGCCAGCCCCAGCATTTT.

The rearrangement joins TRBV11-2 to TRBJ2-7; 7 bases align to TRBD1. The CDR3 runs 14 residues. Trimming removed 3 bases from V and 2 bases from J; junction bases left unmatched: 4. CDR1 SGHAT and CDR2 FQNNGV come from the germline V gene. The CDR3, as DNA: TGTGCCAGCAGCTTGGGGACAGTGACCTACGAGCAGTACTTC. Encoded protein: CASSLGTVTYEQYF. The variable domain in full, completed from reference TRBV11-2 and TRBJ2-7, reads EAGVAQSPRYKIIEKRQSVAFWCNPISGHATLYWYQQILGQGPKLLIQFQNNGVVDDSQLPKDRFSAERLKGVDSTLKIQPAKLEDSAVYLCASSLGTVTYEQYFGPGTRLTVT.

This clonotype has a single count. This chain uses TRBV7-8 with TRBJ2-7; the D is unclear. V lost 11 bases, J lost 2 bases, and 16 bases lay in between. Germline values: CDR1 SGHVS, CDR2 FQNEAQ. CDR3 length: 13 residues. The CDR3 protein is CACRPEPAYEQYF. In DNA, the CDR3 is TGTGCCTGTAGACCGGAGCCGGCCTACGAGCAGTACTTC.

This chain uses TRBV25-1 with TRBJ1-4, with TRBD1 as a possible D gene (6 bases). V was cut by 7 bases and J by 7 bases, with 10 bases left in between. CDR1 is MGHDK, CDR2 SYGVNS, per germline. This CDR3 comprises 12 residues. The CDR3 DNA follows: TGTGCCAGCAAACAGGGTTCTGAAAAACTGTTTTTT. Protein sequence: CASKQGSEKLFF. Full variable domain (missing parts from reference TRBV25-1 and TRBJ1-4): EADIYQTPRYLVIGTGKKITLECSQTMGHDKMYWYQQDPGMELHLIHYSYGVNSTEKGDLSSESTVSRIRTEHFPLTLESARPSHTSQYLCASKQGSEKLFFGSGTQLSVL.

This clonotype was observed a handful of times. The chain is built from TRBV2 and TRBJ2-7; 13 bases match TRBD2. The CDR3 totals 15 residues. Unmatched junction bases numbered 5, after V lost 1 base and J lost 8 bases. In germline, CDR1 is SNHLY, CDR2 FYNNEI. This chain's CDR3 is CASSEVLAGGPKQYF. CDR3 nucleotide sequence: TGTGCCAGCAGTGAAGTACTAGCGGGAGGGCCCAAGCAGTACTTC.

The chain uses TRBV6-2 or TRBV6-3 and TRBJ2-3; no reliable D call. Between the trimmed V and J ends, which lost 4 bases and 2 bases, there was a span of 16 bases. The germline gives CDR1 MNHEY, CDR2 SVGEGT. This CDR3 is 16 amino acids long. CDR3: CASSFHSGQNTDTQYF. The CDR3 nucleotides read TGTGCCAGCAGTTTTCATTCTGGTCAGAACACAGATACGCAGTATTTT.

The chain uses TRBV14 and TRBJ2-1; 8 bases are a match to TRBD2. The CDR3 sequence is 16 residues long. The germline V gene encodes CDR1 SGHDN and CDR2 FVKESK. With 1 base clipped from V and 7 bases from J, the junction kept 9 bases outside the gene matches. The CDR3 loop is CASSQGLSGSKNEQFF. CDR3 nucleotides: TGTGCCAGCAGCCAAGGGCTGAGCGGGAGTAAAAATGAGCAGTTCTTC.

This clonotype was seen only a few times. The chain uses TRBV29-1 and TRBJ2-1; 8 bases align to TRBD2. CDR1 is SQVTM, CDR2 ANQGSEA, per germline. The J segment lost 0 bases and the V segment lost 4 bases, leaving 5 bases of the junction unmatched. This CDR3 has 15 residues. CDR3 coding DNA: TGCAGCGTTGTAAGCGGGGGTCGCTCCTACAATGAGCAGTTCTTC. Amino acids: CSVVSGGRSYNEQFF.